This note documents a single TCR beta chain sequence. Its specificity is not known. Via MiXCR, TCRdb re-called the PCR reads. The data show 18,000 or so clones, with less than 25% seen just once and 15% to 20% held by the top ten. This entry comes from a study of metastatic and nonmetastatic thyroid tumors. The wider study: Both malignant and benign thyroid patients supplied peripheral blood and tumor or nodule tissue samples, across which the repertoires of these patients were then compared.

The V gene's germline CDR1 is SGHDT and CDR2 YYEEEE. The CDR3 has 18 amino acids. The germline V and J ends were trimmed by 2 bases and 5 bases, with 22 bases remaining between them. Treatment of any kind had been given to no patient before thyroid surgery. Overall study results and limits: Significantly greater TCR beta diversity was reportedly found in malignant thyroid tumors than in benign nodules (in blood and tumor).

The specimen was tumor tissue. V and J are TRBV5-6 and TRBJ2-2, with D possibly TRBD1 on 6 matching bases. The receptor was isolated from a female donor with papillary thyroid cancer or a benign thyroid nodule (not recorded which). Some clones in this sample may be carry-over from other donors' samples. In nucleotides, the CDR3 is TGTGCCAGCAGCTTACAGGGAGTTAGGGTTTATGGTACCGGGGAGCTGTTTTTT. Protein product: CASSLQGVRVYGTGELFF.